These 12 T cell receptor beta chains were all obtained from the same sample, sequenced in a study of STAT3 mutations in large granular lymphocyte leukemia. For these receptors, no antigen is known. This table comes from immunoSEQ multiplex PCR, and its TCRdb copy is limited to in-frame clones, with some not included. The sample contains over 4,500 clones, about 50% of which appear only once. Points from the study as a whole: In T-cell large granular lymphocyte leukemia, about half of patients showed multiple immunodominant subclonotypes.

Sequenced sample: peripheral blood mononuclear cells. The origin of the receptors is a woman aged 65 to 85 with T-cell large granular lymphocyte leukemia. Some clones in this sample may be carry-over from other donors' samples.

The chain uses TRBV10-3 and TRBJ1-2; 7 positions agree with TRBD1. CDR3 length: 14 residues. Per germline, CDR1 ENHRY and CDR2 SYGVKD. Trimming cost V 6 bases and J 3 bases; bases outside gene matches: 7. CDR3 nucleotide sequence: TGTGCCATCAGCAGACAGGGAGGCGACTATGGCTACACCTTC. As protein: CAISRQGGDYGYTF.

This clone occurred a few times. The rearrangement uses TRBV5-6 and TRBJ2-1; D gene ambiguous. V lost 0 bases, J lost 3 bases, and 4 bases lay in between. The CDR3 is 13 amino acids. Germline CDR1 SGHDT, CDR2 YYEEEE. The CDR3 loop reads CASSLAHYNEQFF. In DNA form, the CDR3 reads TGTGCCAGCAGCTTGGCCCACTACAATGAGCAGTTCTTC.

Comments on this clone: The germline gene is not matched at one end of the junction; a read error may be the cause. CDR3: CASSLRIAAYEQYF. The CDR3 nucleotides read TGTGCCAGCAGCTTACGAATAGCGGCCTACGAGCAGTACTTC. The rearrangement uses TRBV5-1 and TRBJ2-7; the D gene is possibly TRBD2 (6 bases). The CDR3 is 14 amino acids. The V gene's germline CDR1 is SGHRS and CDR2 YFSETQ.

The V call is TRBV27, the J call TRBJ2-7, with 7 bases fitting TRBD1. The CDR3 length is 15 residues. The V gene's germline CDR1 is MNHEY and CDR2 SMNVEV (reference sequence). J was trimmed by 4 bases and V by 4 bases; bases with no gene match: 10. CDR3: CASSYSATGSYEQYF. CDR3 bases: TGTGCCAGCAGTTATTCGGCGACAGGGTCGTACGAGCAGTACTTC.

As DNA, the CDR3 is TGTGCCAGCAGGCGTGGAGTCCAGGGAGGCTACACCTTC. Residues: CASRRGVQGGYTF. The chain uses TRBV6-5 and TRBJ1-2, with D tentatively TRBD1 (5 bases). Trimming pared 6 bases from V and 8 bases from J, leaving 16 bases between. The CDR3 loop spans 13 amino acids. Looked up from germline, CDR1 is MNHEY and CDR2 is SVGAGI.

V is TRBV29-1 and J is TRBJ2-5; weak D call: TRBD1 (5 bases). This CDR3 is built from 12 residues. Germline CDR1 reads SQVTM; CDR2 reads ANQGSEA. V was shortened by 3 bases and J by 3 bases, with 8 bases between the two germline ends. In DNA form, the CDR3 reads TGCAGCGTTGAGGGGCTAGAAGAGACCCAGTACTTC. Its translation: CSVEGLEETQYF. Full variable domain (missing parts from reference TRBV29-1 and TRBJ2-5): SAVISQKPSRDICQRGTSLTIQCQVDSQVTMMFWYRQQPGQSLTLIATANQGSEATYESGFVIDKFPISRPNLTFSTLTVSNMSPEDSSIYLCSVEGLEETQYFGPGTRLLVL.

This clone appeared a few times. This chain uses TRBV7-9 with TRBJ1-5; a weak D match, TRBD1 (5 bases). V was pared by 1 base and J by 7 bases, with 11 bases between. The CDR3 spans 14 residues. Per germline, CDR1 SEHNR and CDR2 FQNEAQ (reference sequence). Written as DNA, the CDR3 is TGTGCCAGCAGCTTAGTCGGAGGGGACCAGCCCCAGCATTTT. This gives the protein CASSLVGGDQPQHF.

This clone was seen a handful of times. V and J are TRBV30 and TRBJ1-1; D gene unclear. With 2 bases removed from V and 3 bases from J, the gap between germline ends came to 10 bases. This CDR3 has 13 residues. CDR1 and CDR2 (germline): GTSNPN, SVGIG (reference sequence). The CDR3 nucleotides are TGTGCCTGGAGTCAAACGGGCTACACTGAAGCTTTCTTT. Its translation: CAWSQTGYTEAFF.

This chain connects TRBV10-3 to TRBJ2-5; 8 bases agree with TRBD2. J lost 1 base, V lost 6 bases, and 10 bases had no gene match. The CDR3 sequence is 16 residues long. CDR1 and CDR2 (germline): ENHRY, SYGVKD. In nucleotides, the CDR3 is TGTGCCATCAGGGGGGGCTTTACTAGCGGCCAAGAGACCCAGTACTTC. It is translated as CAIRGGFTSGQETQYF.

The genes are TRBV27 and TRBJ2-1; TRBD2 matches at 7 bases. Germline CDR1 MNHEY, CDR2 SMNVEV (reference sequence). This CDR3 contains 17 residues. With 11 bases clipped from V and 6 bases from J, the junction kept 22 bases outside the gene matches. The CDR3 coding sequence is TGTGCCGCTAGGATGGGCGGGAGTCGGACCTCTATCAATGAGCAGTTCTTC. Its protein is CAARMGGSRTSINEQFF.

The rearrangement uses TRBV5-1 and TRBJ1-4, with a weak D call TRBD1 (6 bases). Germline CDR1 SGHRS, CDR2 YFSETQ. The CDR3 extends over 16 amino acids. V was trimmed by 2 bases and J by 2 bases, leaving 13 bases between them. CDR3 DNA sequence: TGCGCCAGCAGCTTCACAGGGTCTGCGACTAATGAAAAACTGTTTTTT. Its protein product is CASSFTGSATNEKLFF.

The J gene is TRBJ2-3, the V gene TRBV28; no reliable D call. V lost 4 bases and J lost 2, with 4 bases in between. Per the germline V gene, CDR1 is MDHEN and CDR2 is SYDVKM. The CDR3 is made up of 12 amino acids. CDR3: CASSSHTDTQYF. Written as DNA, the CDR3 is TGTGCCAGCAGTTCTCACACAGATACGCAGTATTTT.